The next 26 T cell receptor beta chains were all read from a single sample in a study of a mutant IDH1 vaccine in newly diagnosed glioma. Their antigens remain unidentified. Clones were read by immunoSEQ multiplex PCR, and TCRdb kept only the in-frame ones, dropping some. The data show about 25,000 clones, roughly three quarters seen once. Time point given: week 11, during vaccination. The investigators gave 300 ug of mutant IDH1 20-mer peptide in each vaccine dose, together with topical imiquimod. The sample was peripheral blood mononuclear cells (PBMCs), taken from a glioma patient whose treatment included an IDH1 peptide vaccine. All receptors come from a man aged 18 to 30 with glioma. Some clones in this sample may be carry-over from other donors' samples.

The genes are TRBV19 and TRBJ1-1, with unresolved D. The CDR3 covers 16 residues. Germline V gene lookup returns CDR1 LNHDA and CDR2 SQIVND (reference sequence). V gave up 2 bases and J gave up 0 bases, with 13 bases separating them. CDR3 sequence: CASSIRQGGLNTEAFF. The CDR3 DNA reads as TGTGCCAGTAGTATAAGGCAAGGAGGGTTGAACACTGAAGCTTTCTTT.

This clone came up a few times. J is TRBJ1-2 and V is TRBV4-3, with TRBD1 identical over 8 bases. The V gene's germline CDR1 is LGHNA and CDR2 YSLEER. This CDR3 has 17 amino acids. V dropped 3 bases and J dropped 4; count of bases not matched to a gene: 13. The CDR3 is CASSQDSTGALGYGYTF. CDR3 DNA sequence: TGCGCCAGCAGCCAGGACTCGACAGGGGCCTTGGGCTATGGCTACACCTTC.

The chain joins TRBV5-4 to TRBJ2-5; D perhaps matches TRBD2 (6 bases). This CDR3 has 11 amino acids. Germline V gene data show CDR1 as SGHNT and CDR2 as YYREEE (reference sequence). Trimming pared 7 bases from V and 3 bases from J, leaving 7 bases between. The CDR3 sequence is CASGGEETQYF. The DNA for the CDR3 is TGTGCCAGCGGCGGGGAAGAGACCCAGTACTTC.

V is TRBV6-1 and J is TRBJ1-2; D might be TRBD1 (5 bases). This CDR3 region has 15 residues. In germline, CDR1 is MNHNS, CDR2 SASEGT. Trimming left V 7 bases short and J 0 bases short, with 15 bases between. This CDR3 reads CASTLWGEANYGYTF. The CDR3 coding sequence is TGTGCCAGCACCTTATGGGGCGAAGCTAACTATGGCTACACCTTC.

The gene calls are TRBV6-5 and TRBJ1-5; 10 bases line up with TRBD1. J was trimmed by 1 base and V by 8 bases; bases with no gene match: 5. The CDR3 runs to 15 residues. Germline V gene sequence: CDR1 MNHEY, CDR2 SVGAGI. The CDR3 is CASRTGGRSNQPQHF. The CDR3 DNA follows: TGTGCCAGCCGGACAGGGGGACGGAGCAATCAGCCCCAGCATTTT.

The chain recombines TRBV25-1 with TRBJ1-1; a weak D match, TRBD1 (5 bases). Germline CDR1 is MGHDK and CDR2 is SYGVNS. Trimming took off 6 bases at V and 11 bases at J, with 28 bases between the two ends. The CDR3 runs to 16 residues. The CDR3 bases are TGTGCCAGCAGCCGAAACCTCTTTAGCGGGGCTTCGAAGGCTTTCTTT. Protein product: CASSRNLFSGASKAFF.

This clone was detected only a few times. This chain uses TRBV7-3 with TRBJ2-7; 7 nucleotides align to TRBD1. V lost 5 bases and J lost 5; bases outside the gene matches: 6. The CDR3 is 13 residues long. Germline CDR1 reads SGHTA; CDR2 reads FQGTGA. CDR3 residues: CASSPTGVDEQYF. In DNA form, the CDR3 reads TGTGCCAGCAGCCCTACAGGGGTGGACGAGCAGTACTTC. The full variable domain, its missing parts supplied by reference TRBV7-3 and TRBJ2-7, is GAGVSQTPSNKVTEKGKYVELRCDPISGHTALYWYRQSLGQGPEFLIYFQGTGAADDSGLPNDRFFAVRPEGSVSTLKIQRTERGDSAVYLCASSPTGVDEQYFGPGTRLTVT.

The chain is built from TRBV2 and TRBJ1-4, with TRBD1 matching 7 bases. Germline loops: CDR1 SNHLY, CDR2 FYNNEI. This CDR3 is built from 14 residues. The ends lost 4 bases at V and 7 bases at J; junction bases unmatched: 6. The CDR3 loop is CASSGEGAGEKLFF. DNA of the CDR3: TGTGCCAGCAGTGGCGAGGGGGCTGGTGAAAAACTGTTTTTT.

This chain joins TRBV6-4 and TRBJ2-1, with TRBD1 as a possible D gene (6 bases). V shed 2 bases and J shed 2 bases, with 10 bases lying between them. In germline, CDR1 is MRHNA, CDR2 SNTAGT. The CDR3 runs 15 residues. Here the CDR3 reads CASSDPGAPYNEQFF. The CDR3 DNA is TGTGCCAGCAGTGACCCAGGGGCCCCCTACAATGAGCAGTTCTTC.

The chain combines TRBV5-1 with TRBJ2-2, with D possibly being TRBD1 or TRBD2 (6 bases each). CDR3 size: 15 residues. The V and J ends lost 4 bases and 6 bases respectively, with 16 bases between them. Germline lookup yields CDR1 SGHRS and CDR2 YFSETQ. This chain's CDR3 is CASSINSGAPGELFF. The DNA of the CDR3 is TGCGCCAGCAGCATTAACTCGGGGGCCCCCGGGGAGCTGTTTTTT.

V is TRBV6-4 and J is TRBJ1-1; no definite D call. Trimming took off 4 bases at V and 0 bases at J, with 6 bases between the two ends. The CDR3 contains 13 residues. Germline CDR1 MRHNA, CDR2 SNTAGT. This chain's CDR3 is CASSVTVNTEAFF. The CDR3 DNA sequence: TGTGCCAGCAGTGTGACGGTGAACACTGAAGCTTTCTTT.

This clone was recorded once. This sequence joins TRBV2 and TRBJ2-2; tentatively, D is TRBD1 (6 bases). The CDR3 covers 15 residues. Germline assignment: CDR1 SNHLY and CDR2 FYNNEI. Trimming removed 8 bases at V and 7 bases at J, with 20 bases between. CDR3 in amino acids: CASLKGYRAVGELFF. The CDR3 DNA is TGTGCCAGCCTAAAAGGGTACAGGGCCGTCGGGGAGCTGTTTTTT.

The rearrangement uses TRBV5-8 and TRBJ1-2, with a possible D match to TRBD1 (6 bases). Germline lookup yields CDR1 SGHTS and CDR2 YDEGEE. The V and J ends lost 1 base and 4 bases respectively, with 14 bases between them. CDR3 length: 15 amino acids. In DNA form, the CDR3 reads TGTGCCAGCAGCTTGTGGGGGGGGCCGATCTATGGCTACACCTTC. Protein sequence: CASSLWGGPIYGYTF.

This clone appeared a single time. The junction does not match germline at one end; this may be a read error. The chain combines TRBV7-7 with TRBJ2-2, with 9 bases matching TRBD1. The CDR3 sequence is 15 residues long. Germline CDR1 and CDR2: SSHAT and FNYEAQ (reference sequence). The CDR3 loop is CASSSGTGTIRELFF. CDR3 nucleotide sequence: TGTGCTAGCAGTTCCGGGACAGGGACTATACGGGAGCTGTTTTTT.

A word on this clone: Other DNA sequences in the same sample also yield this CDR3. V and J are TRBV6-5 and TRBJ2-7; D tentatively fits TRBD1 or TRBD2 (5 bases each). Germline V gene lookup returns CDR1 MNHEY and CDR2 SVGAGI. CDR3 size: 13 residues. Trimming took off 0 bases at V and 4 bases at J, with 7 bases between the two ends. CDR3 bases: TGTGCCAGCAGTTACTCGAGGGGATACGAGCAGTACTTC. Protein sequence: CASSYSRGYEQYF.

The CDR3 sequence is CASSLGLAGPSSYNEQFF. CDR3 nucleotide sequence: TGTGCCAGCAGTCTGGGACTAGCGGGACCTAGCTCCTACAATGAGCAGTTCTTC. This sequence joins TRBV27 and TRBJ2-1; 13 positions agree with TRBD2. Germline CDR1 MNHEY, CDR2 SMNVEV (reference sequence). CDR3 size: 18 residues. Trimming took 5 bases from V and 0 from J; bases not matched to a gene: 7.

V gene TRBV5-1 combines with J gene TRBJ2-2; 11 positions match TRBD2. Germline V gives CDR1 SGHRS, CDR2 YFSETQ. V lost 0 bases and J lost 3; bases outside the gene matches: 7. CDR3 size: 18 residues. DNA of the CDR3: TGCGCCAGCAGCTTGGTGGTAGCGGGGGGGCACGACACCGGGGAGCTGTTTTTT. Its translation: CASSLVVAGGHDTGELFF.

The J gene is TRBJ1-1, the V gene TRBV5-1, with D possibly matching TRBD1 (5 bases). The germline V and J ends were trimmed by 4 bases and 3 bases, with 13 bases remaining between them. Germline values: CDR1 SGHRS, CDR2 YFSETQ. The CDR3 sequence is 14 residues long. DNA of the CDR3: TGCGCCAGCAGCCTCGGACACCCCCACACTGAAGCTTTCTTT. The encoded protein is CASSLGHPHTEAFF.

The V and J genes are TRBV27 and TRBJ2-3, with 7 bases lining up with TRBD2. The ends lost 2 bases at V and 5 bases at J; junction bases unmatched: 10. The CDR3 has 16 residues. CDR1 is MNHEY and CDR2 is SMNVEV in the germline V gene (reference sequence). CDR3 sequence: CASSLSAGDEIDTQYF. In DNA, the CDR3 is TGTGCCAGCAGTTTAAGCGCGGGAGATGAAATAGATACGCAGTATTTT.

This clone was counted between two and nine times. The chain uses TRBV7-9 and TRBJ2-7, with D perhaps given as TRBD1 or TRBD2 (6 bases each). CDR1 is SEHNR, CDR2 FQNEAQ, per germline (reference sequence). Trimming shortened V by 0 bases and J by 2 bases, and 17 bases separated the two germline ends. The CDR3 is 17 amino acids. The CDR3 bases are TGTGCCAGCAGCTTAGCGGACGGAGGGGGTAGAACCTACGAGCAGTACTTC. This gives the protein CASSLADGGGRTYEQYF.

V and J are TRBV4-2 and TRBJ2-3; 7 bases align to TRBD2. The junction had 6 bases not matched to a gene; V was cut back by 0 bases and J by 3 bases. Germline loops: CDR1 LGHNA, CDR2 YNFKEQ. CDR3 length: 16 residues. The CDR3 is CASSQDSSGITDTQYF. CDR3 in DNA: TGTGCCAGCAGCCAAGATTCAAGCGGGATTACAGATACGCAGTATTTT.

V usage is TRBV6-5 and J usage is TRBJ2-7, with 7 positions matching TRBD1. J was trimmed by 3 bases and V by 6 bases; bases with no gene match: 5. The germline gives CDR1 MNHEY, CDR2 SVGAGI. The CDR3 runs to 13 residues. The CDR3 loop reads CASRSAGGYEQYF. CDR3 DNA: TGTGCCAGCAGGAGTGCAGGGGGCTACGAGCAGTACTTC.

The V gene is TRBV5-1, the J gene TRBJ1-1; D call uncertain. The CDR3 loop spans 16 amino acids. Germline values: CDR1 SGHRS, CDR2 YFSETQ. The V gene lost 0 bases and the J gene lost 0 bases, with 12 bases spanning the gap. The CDR3 DNA follows: TGCGCCAGCAGCTTGGCTGAGGATATCATGAACACTGAAGCTTTCTTT. It encodes CASSLAEDIMNTEAFF. Looking up the rest from reference TRBV5-1 and TRBJ1-1 gives the full variable domain: KAGVTQTPRYLIKTRGQQVTLSCSPISGHRSVSWYQQTPGQGLQFLFEYFSETQRNKGNFPGRFSGRQFSNSRSEMNVSTLELGDSALYLCASSLAEDIMNTEAFFGQGTRLTVV.

V is TRBV6-1 and J is TRBJ2-1; 9 positions agree with TRBD1. The CDR3 is 14 residues long. The junction had 1 base not matched to a gene; V was cut back by 3 bases and J by 4 bases. CDR1 is MNHNS and CDR2 is SASEGT in the germline V gene. CDR3 amino acids: CASSEGTGYNEQFF. CDR3 DNA sequence: TGTGCCAGCAGTGAGGGGACAGGGTACAATGAGCAGTTCTTC.

The chain has TRBV4-3 and TRBJ2-1; D may match TRBD1 or TRBD2 (5 bases each). Germline V lookup: CDR1 LGHNA, CDR2 YSLEER. The germline V and J ends were trimmed by 0 bases and 7 bases, with 13 bases remaining between them. The CDR3 is made up of 15 amino acids. CDR3 amino acids: CASSQDTAGANEQFF. Here the CDR3 DNA reads TGCGCCAGCAGCCAAGATACGGCCGGGGCGAATGAGCAGTTCTTC.

The chain employs TRBV5-6 and TRBJ1-3, with a possible D match to TRBD1 (5 bases). Trimming stripped 0 bases from V and 2 bases from J, with 9 bases between. Germline V lookup: CDR1 SGHDT, CDR2 YYEEEE. The CDR3 runs to 15 residues. CDR3 bases: TGTGCCAGCAGCTTGGTAGGGGCGGCTGGAAACACCATATATTTT. Translating gives CASSLVGAAGNTIYF. Full variable domain (outside the CDR3, taken from reference TRBV5-6 and TRBJ1-3): DAGVTQSPTHLIKTRGQQVTLRCSPKSGHDTVSWYQQALGQGPQFIFQYYEEEERQRGNFPDRFSGHQFPNYSSELNVNALLLGDSALYLCASSLVGAAGNTIYFGEGSWLTVV.